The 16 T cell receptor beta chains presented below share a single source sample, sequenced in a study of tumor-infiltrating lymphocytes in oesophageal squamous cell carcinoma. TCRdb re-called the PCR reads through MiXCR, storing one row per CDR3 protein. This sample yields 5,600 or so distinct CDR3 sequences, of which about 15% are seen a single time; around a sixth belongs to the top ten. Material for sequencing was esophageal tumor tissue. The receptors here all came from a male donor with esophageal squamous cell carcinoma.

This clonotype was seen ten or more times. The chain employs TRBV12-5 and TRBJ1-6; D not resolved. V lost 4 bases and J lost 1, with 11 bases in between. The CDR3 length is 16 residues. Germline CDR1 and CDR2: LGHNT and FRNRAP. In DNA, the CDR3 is TGTGCTAGTGGTTCGGAAATTGTTTCCTATAATTCACCCCTCCACTTT. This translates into CASGSEIVSYNSPLHF.

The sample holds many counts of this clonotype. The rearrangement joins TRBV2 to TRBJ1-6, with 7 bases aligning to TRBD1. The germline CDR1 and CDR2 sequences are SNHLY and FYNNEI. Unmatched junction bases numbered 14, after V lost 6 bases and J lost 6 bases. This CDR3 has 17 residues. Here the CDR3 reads CASSLPLVQGVNSPLHF. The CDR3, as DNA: TGTGCCAGCAGCTTGCCGCTGGTCCAGGGGGTTAATTCACCCCTCCACTTT. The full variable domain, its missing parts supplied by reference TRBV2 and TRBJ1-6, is EPEVTQTPSHQVTQMGQEVILRCVPISNHLYFYWYRQILGQKVEFLVSFYNNEISEKSEIFDDQFSVERPDGSNFTLKIRSTKLEDSAMYFCASSLPLVQGVNSPLHFGNGTRLTVT.

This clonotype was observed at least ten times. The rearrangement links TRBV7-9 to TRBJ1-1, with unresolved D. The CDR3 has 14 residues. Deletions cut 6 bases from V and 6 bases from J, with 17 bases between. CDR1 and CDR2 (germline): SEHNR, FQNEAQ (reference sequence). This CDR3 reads CASSSLPRRAEAFF. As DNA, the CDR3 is TGTGCCAGCAGTTCACTACCCCGGAGGGCTGAAGCTTTCTTT.

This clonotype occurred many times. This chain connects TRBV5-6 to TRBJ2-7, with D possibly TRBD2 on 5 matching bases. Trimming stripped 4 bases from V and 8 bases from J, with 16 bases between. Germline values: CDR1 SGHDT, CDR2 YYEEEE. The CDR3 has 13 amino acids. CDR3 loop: CASSTAGFHQQYF. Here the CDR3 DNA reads TGTGCCAGCAGCACCGCGGGTTTTCATCAGCAGTACTTC.

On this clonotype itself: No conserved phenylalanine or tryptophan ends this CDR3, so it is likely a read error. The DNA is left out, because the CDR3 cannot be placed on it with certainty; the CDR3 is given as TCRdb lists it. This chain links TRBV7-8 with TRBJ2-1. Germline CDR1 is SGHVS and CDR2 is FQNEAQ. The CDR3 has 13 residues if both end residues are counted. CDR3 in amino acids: CASSLGDRLHFGN.

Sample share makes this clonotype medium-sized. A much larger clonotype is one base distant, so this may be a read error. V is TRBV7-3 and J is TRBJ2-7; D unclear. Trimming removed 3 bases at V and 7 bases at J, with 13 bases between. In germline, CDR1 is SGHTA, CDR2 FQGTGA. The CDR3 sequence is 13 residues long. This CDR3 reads CASSFSPINEQYF. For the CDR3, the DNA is TGTGCCAGCAGCTTCTCCCCGATCAATGAGCAGTACTTC.

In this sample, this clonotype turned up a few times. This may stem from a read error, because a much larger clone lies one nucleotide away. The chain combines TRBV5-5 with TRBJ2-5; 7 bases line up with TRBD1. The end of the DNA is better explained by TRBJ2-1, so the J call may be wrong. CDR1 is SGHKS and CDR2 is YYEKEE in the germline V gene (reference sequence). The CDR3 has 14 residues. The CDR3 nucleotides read TGTGCCAGCAGCTCCCGGACAGGTTTCCACGAGCAGTTCTTC. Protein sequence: CASSSRTGFHEQFF.

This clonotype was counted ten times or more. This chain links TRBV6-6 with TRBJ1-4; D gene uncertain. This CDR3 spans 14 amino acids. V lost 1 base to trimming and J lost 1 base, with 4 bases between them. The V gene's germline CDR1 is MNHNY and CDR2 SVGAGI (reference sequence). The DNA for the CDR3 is TGTGCCAGCAGTTACTTTGGAACTAATGAAAAACTGTTTTTT. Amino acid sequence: CASSYFGTNEKLFF.

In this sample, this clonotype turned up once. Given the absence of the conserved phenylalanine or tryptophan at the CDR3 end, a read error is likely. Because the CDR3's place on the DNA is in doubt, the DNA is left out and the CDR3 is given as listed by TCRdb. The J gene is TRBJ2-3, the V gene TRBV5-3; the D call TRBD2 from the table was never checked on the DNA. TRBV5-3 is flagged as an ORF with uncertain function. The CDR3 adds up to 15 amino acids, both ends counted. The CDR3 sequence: CASSSGPSNEQFFGP.

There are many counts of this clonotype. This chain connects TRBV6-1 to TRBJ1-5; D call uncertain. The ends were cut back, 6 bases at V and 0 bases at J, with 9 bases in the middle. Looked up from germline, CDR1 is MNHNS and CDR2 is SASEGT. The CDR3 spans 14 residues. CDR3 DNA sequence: TGTGCCAGCAGCCCGGAATATAGCAATCAGCCCCAGCATTTT. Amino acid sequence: CASSPEYSNQPQHF.

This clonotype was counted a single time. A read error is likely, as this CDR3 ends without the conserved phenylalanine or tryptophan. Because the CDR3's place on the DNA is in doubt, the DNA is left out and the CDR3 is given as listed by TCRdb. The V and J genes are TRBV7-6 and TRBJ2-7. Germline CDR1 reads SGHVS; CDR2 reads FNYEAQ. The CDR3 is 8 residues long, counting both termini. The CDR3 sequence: CASSSNLR.

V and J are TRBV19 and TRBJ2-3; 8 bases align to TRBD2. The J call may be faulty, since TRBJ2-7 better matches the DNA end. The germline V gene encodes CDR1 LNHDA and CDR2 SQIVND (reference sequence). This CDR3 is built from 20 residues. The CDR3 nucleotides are TGTGCCAGTAGGCGACCGCCAGGGAGTGGGTCTGGCGGGGGGTCCAATGAGCAGTACTTC. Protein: CASRRPPGSGSGGGSNEQYF.

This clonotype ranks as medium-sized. CDR3: CASQRPGTDTQYF. The DNA for the CDR3 is TGTGCCTCACAGCGGCCAGGGACAGATACGCAGTATTTT. The rearrangement uses TRBV24-1 and TRBJ2-3; D tentatively fits TRBD1 or TRBD2 (5 bases each). From germline, CDR1 is KGHDR and CDR2 SFDVKD. The CDR3 is 13 amino acids. The V end was cut by 12 bases, the J end by 3 bases, with 15 bases between.

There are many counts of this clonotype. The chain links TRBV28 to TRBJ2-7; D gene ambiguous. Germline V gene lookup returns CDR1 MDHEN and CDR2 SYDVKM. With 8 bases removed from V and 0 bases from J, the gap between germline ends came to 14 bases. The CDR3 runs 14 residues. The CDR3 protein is CASAGSGVSYEQYF. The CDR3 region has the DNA TGTGCCAGCGCTGGGTCAGGCGTCTCCTACGAGCAGTACTTC.

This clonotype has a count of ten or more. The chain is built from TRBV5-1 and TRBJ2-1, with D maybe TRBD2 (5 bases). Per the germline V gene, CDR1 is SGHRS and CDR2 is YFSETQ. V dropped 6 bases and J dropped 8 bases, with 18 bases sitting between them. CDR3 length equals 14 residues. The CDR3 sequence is CASNPGRPWHEQFF. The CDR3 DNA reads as TGCGCCAGCAATCCGGGAAGACCGTGGCATGAGCAGTTCTTC.

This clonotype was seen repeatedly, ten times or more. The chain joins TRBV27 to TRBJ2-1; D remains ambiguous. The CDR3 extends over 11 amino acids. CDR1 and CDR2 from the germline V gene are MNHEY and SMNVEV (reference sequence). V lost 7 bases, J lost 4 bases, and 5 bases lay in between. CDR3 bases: TGTGCCAGCATACAGTACAATGAGCAGTTCTTC. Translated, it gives CASIQYNEQFF.